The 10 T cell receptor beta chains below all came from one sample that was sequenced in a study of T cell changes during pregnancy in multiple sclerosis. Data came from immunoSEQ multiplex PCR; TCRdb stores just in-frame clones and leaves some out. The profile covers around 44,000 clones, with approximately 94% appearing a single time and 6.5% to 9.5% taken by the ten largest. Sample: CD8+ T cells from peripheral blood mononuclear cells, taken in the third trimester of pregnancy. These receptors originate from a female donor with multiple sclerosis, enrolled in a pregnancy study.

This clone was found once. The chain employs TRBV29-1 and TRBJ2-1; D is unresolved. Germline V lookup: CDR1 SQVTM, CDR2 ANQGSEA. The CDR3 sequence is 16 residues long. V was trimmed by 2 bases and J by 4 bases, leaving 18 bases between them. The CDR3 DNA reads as TGCAGCGTTGAACAGGTTCAGAACAGTCATTACAATGAGCAGTTCTTC. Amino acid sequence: CSVEQVQNSHYNEQFF.

CDR3 residues: CAIHIAYSYEQYF. The CDR3 DNA follows: TGTGCCATACACATAGCCTACTCCTACGAGCAGTACTTC. The J gene is TRBJ2-7, the V gene TRBV6-1; D ambiguous. In germline, CDR1 is MNHNS, CDR2 SASEGT. The ends were cut back, 10 bases at V and 0 bases at J, with 13 bases in the middle. The CDR3 consists of 13 residues.

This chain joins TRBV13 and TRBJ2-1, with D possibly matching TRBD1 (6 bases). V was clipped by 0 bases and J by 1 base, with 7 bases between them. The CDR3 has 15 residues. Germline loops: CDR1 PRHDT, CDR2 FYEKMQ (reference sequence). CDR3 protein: CASSLGTGSYNEQFF. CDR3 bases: TGTGCCAGCAGCTTAGGGACAGGATCCTACAATGAGCAGTTCTTC.

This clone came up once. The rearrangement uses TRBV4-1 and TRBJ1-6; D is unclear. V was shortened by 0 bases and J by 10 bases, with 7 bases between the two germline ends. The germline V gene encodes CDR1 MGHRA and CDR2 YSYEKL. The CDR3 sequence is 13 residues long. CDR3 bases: TGCGCCAGCAGCCAAGAAGCCCCATCACCCCTCCACTTT. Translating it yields CASSQEAPSPLHF.

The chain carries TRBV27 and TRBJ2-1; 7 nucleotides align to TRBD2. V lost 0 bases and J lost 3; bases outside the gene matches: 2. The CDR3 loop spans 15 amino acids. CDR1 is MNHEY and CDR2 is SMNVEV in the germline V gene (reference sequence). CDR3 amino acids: CASSLSGGVYNEQFF. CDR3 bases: TGTGCCAGCAGTTTATCTGGGGGGGTCTACAATGAGCAGTTCTTC.

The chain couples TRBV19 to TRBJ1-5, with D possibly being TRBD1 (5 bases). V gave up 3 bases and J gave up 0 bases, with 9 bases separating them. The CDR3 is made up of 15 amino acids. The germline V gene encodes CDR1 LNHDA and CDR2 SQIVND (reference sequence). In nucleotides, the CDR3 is TGTGCCAGTAGTATGACAGATTATAGCAATCAGCCCCAGCATTTT. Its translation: CASSMTDYSNQPQHF. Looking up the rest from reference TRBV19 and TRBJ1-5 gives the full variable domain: DGGITQSPKYLFRKEGQNVTLSCEQNLNHDAMYWYRQDPGQGLRLIYYSQIVNDFQKGDIAEGYSVSREKKESFPLTVTSAQKNPTAFYLCASSMTDYSNQPQHFGDGTRLSIL.

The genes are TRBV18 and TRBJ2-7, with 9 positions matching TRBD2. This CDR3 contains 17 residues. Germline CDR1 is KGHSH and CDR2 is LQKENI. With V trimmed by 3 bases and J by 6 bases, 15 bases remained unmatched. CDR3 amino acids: CASSPNVGASGNLEQYF. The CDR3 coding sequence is TGTGCCAGCTCACCCAATGTAGGCGCTAGCGGGAATCTCGAGCAGTACTTC. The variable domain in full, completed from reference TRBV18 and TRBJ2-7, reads NAGVMQNPRHLVRRRGQEARLRCSPMKGHSHVYWYRQLPEEGLKFMVYLQKENIIDESGMPKERFSAEFPKEGPSILRIQQVVRGDSAAYFCASSPNVGASGNLEQYFGPGTRLTVT.

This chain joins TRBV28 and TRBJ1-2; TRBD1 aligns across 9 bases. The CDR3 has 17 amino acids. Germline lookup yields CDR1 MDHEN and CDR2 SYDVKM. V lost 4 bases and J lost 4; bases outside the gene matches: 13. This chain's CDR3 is CASSSYPGTGTAYGYTF. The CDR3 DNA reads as TGTGCCAGCAGTTCCTACCCAGGGACAGGGACGGCCTATGGCTACACCTTC.

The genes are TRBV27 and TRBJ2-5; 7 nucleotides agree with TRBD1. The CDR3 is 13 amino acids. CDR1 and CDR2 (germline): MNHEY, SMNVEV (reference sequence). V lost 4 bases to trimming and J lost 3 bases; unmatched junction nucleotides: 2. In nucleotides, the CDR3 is TGTGCCAGCAGTTGGGGACAGAAAGAGACCCAGTACTTC. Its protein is CASSWGQKETQYF.

The CDR3 sequence is CASRLGLADLSGANVLTF. For the CDR3, the DNA is TGTGCCAGCAGACTCGGACTAGCGGATCTCTCTGGGGCCAACGTCCTGACTTTC. The chain recombines TRBV28 with TRBJ2-6; 10 bases agree with TRBD2. Germline-derived CDR1 and CDR2 are MDHEN and SYDVKM. V shed 6 bases and J 0 bases; nucleotides not matched to a gene: 8. This CDR3 has 18 amino acids. Full variable domain (remainder filled in from reference TRBV28 and TRBJ2-6): DVKVTQSSRYLVKRTGEKVFLECVQDMDHENMFWYRQDPGLGLRLIYFSYDVKMKEKGDIPEGYSVSREKKERFSLILESASTNQTSMYLCASRLGLADLSGANVLTFGAGSRLTVL.